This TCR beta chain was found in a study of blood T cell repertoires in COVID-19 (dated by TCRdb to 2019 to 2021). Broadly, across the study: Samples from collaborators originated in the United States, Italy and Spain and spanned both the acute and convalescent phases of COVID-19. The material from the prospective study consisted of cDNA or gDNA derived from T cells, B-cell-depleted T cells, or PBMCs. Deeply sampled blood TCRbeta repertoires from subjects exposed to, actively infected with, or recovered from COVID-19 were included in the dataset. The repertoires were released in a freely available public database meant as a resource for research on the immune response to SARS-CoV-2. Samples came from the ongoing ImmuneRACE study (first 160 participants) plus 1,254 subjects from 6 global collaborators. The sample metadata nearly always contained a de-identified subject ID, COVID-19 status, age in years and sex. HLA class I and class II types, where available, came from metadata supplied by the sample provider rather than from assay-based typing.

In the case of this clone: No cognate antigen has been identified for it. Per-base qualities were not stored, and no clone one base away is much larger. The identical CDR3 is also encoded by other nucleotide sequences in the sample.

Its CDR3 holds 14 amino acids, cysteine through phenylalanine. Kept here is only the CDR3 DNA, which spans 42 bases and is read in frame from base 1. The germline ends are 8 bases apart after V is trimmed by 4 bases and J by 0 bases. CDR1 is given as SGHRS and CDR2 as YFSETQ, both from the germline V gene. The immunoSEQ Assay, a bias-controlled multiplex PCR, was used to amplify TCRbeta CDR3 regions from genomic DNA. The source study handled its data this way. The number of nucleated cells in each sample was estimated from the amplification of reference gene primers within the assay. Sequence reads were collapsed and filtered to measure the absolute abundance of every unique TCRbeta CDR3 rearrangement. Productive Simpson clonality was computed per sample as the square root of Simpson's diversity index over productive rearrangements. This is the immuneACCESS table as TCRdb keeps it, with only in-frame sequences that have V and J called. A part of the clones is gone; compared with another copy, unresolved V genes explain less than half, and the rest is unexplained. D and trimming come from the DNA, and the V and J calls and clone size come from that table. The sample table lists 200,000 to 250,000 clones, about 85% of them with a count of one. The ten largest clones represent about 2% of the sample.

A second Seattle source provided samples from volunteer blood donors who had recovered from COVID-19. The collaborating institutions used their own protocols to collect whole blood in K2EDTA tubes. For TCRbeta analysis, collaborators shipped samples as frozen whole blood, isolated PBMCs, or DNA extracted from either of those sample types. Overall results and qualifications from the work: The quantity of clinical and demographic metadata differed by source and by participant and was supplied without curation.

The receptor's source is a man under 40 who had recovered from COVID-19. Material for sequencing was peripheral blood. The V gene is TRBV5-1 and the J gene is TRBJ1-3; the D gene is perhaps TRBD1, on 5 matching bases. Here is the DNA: TGCGCCAGCAGCGCCGACAGCTCTGGAAACACCATATATTTT. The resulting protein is CASSADSSGNTIYF.